The next 5 T cell receptor beta chains were all read from a single sample in a study of T cell responses to AZD1222 COVID-19 vaccine. Clones were read by immunoSEQ multiplex PCR, and TCRdb kept only the in-frame ones, dropping some. The data hold about 130,000 clones, with around 90% observed a single time. The specimen was peripheral blood, collected on day 0 of AZD1222 vaccination. The receptor set was obtained from an adult in good health.

This chain links TRBV15 with TRBJ1-4; D uncertain. In germline, CDR1 is LNHNV, CDR2 YYDKDF (reference sequence). The CDR3 is 14 residues long. The V end lost 2 bases, the J end lost 5 bases, and 9 bases lay between the germline ends. CDR3 loop: CATSRRQLNEKLFF. DNA for the CDR3: TGTGCCACCAGCAGAAGGCAGCTAAATGAAAAACTGTTTTTT. The variable domain in full, completed from reference TRBV15 and TRBJ1-4, reads DAMVIQNPRYQVTQFGKPVTLSCSQTLNHNVMYWYQQKSSQAPKLLFHYYDKDFNNEADTPDNFQSRRPNTSFCFLDIRSPGLGDTAMYLCATSRRQLNEKLFFGSGTQLSVL.

This clone was detected once. The gene calls are TRBV5-8 and TRBJ2-2, with D perhaps TRBD1 or TRBD2 (5 bases each). The CDR3 length is 16 residues. The germline V gene encodes CDR1 SGHTS and CDR2 YDEGEE. V lost 0 bases to trimming and J lost 2 bases, with 11 bases between them. The CDR3 bases are TGTGCCAGCAGCTTGGTAGTGGGGGTCAACACCGGGGAGCTGTTTTTT. Amino acids: CASSLVVGVNTGELFF.

In DNA, the CDR3 is TGCGCCAGCGGGGGGGGGAATCAGCCCCAGCATTTT. It is translated as CASGGGNQPQHF. The rearrangement joins TRBV10-1 to TRBJ1-5; perhaps TRBD1 as D (5 bases). Germline V CDR1 and CDR2: WNHNN, SYGVQD (reference sequence). The CDR3 is 12 residues long. V dropped 8 bases and J dropped 4 bases, with 9 bases sitting between them.

J is TRBJ1-1 and V is TRBV27, with D tentatively TRBD1 (6 bases). The CDR3 runs to 13 residues. Germline CDR1 is MNHEY and CDR2 is SMNVEV (reference sequence). With 6 bases removed from V and 10 bases from J, the gap between germline ends came to 18 bases. CDR3 nucleotides: TGTGCCAGCAGCCAAGTGGGGGGGCGGAGAGCTTTCTTT. It yields the protein CASSQVGGRRAFF.

V is TRBV28 and J is TRBJ1-5; 7 bases fit TRBD1. This CDR3 spans 18 amino acids. In germline, CDR1 is MDHEN, CDR2 SYDVKM. With V trimmed by 6 bases and J by 0 bases, 14 bases remained unmatched. CDR3 in DNA: TGTGCCAGCAGCCCGCGGGACAGCTTTCTCCCTAGCAATCAGCCCCAGCATTTT. Protein: CASSPRDSFLPSNQPQHF.